The rows below give T cell receptor beta chains drawn from one sample of a study of control samples from healthy donors and cancer patients. The assay was immunoSEQ multiplex PCR, and TCRdb's table has in-frame clones only and misses some. The sample lists 150,000 or so clones; over 85% were seen once. Input material: blood. The receptors come from a man aged 50 to 59 in good health. The CDR3 runs from the conserved cysteine through the conserved F or W. D genes are given only for firm matches. Expanded clones get a size class; other rows say once, few or many, or leave the size out.

>-|TRBV6-5|-|TRBJ2-2|14
TGTGCCAGCAACCTACAGGCGAACACCGGGGAGCTGTTTTTT
CASNLQANTGELFF
>-|TRBV6-5|TRBD1|TRBJ1-1|15
TGTGCCAGCAGTTATAGGTGGGACAGGAACACTGAAGCTTTCTTT
CASSYRWDRNTEAFF
>-|TRBV3-1/TRBV3-2|-|TRBJ2-6|15
TGTGCCAGCAGTTCTAGTGGCCCTGGGGCCAACGTCCTGACTTTC
CASSSSGPGANVLTF
>once|TRBV4-1|TRBD2|TRBJ2-1|15
TGCGCCAGCAGTTGGCTAGCGGAGGGTCCCAATGAGCAGTTCTTC
CASSWLAEGPNEQFF
>-|TRBV5-1|TRBD1|TRBJ2-5|15
TGCGCCAGCAGCTCTGGACAGGGGCCACAAGAGACCCAGTACTTC
CASSSGQGPQETQYF
>-|TRBV10-3|-|TRBJ2-6|15
TGTGCCATCAGTACTCCCCACTCTGGGGCCAACGTCCTGACTTTC
CAISTPHSGANVLTF
>-|TRBV6-2/TRBV6-3|TRBD1|TRBJ2-2|17
TGTGCCAGCAGTTACGCCGGACAGGGTATGGGCACCGGGGAGCTGTTTTTT
CASSYAGQGMGTGELFF
>-|TRBV2|TRBD2|TRBJ2-7|16
TGTGCCAGCAGTTTAAGGGGACTAGCGGGTTCCTACGAGCAGTACTTC
CASSLRGLAGSYEQYF
>-|TRBV19|TRBD1|TRBJ2-7|14
TGTGCCAGTAGCCCCAGGGGGCGAGTATACGAGCAGTACTTC
CASSPRGRVYEQYF
>-|TRBV11-2|TRBD1|TRBJ2-7|16
TGTGCCAGCAGCTTAACACGACAGGGGTTGTCCTACGAGCAGTACTTC
CASSLTRQGLSYEQYF
>few|TRBV28|-|TRBJ1-2|13
TGTGCCAGCAGGGACGGGGGGGGCTATGGCTACACCTTC
CASRDGGGYGYTF
>-|TRBV3-1/TRBV3-2|-|TRBJ2-5|14
TGTGCCAGCAGCGTACAGGGACGGCAAGAGACCCAGTACTTC
CASSVQGRQETQYF
>-|TRBV6-1|TRBD1|TRBJ1-5|18
TGTGCCAGCAGTGAAGAGGGACAGGGGTATTATAGCAATCAGCCCCAGCATTTT
CASSEEGQGYYSNQPQHF
>-|TRBV5-4|-|TRBJ1-5|18
TGTGCCAGCAGCTTCAAAGGTTTAGGGGCAACAGGCAATCAGCCCCAGCATTTT
CASSFKGLGATGNQPQHF
>-|TRBV5-1|-|TRBJ2-7|15
TGCGCCAGCAGCTCGGTAGCGAAGGCCTCCTACGAGCAGTACTTC
CASSSVAKASYEQYF
>once|TRBV28|-|TRBJ1-6|16
TGTGCCAGCAGTTACGCCGGCGGGGACTATAATTCACCCCTCCACTTT
CASSYAGGDYNSPLHF
>-|TRBV7-2|-|TRBJ2-1|16
TGTGCCAGCAGCTTACTTCCCGGGAGCTCCTACAATGAGCAGTTCTTC
CASSLLPGSSYNEQFF
>-|TRBV28|-|TRBJ2-7|13
TGTGCCAGCAGCCAGGACCGTCCCTACGAGCAGTACTTC
CASSQDRPYEQYF
>-|TRBV20-1|-|TRBJ2-6|14
TGCAGTGCTAGTTCGAGCTCTGGGGCCAACGTCCTGACTTTC
CSASSSSGANVLTF
>-|TRBV6-5|-|TRBJ2-5|15
TGTGCCAGCCGCAACAGCGGTTCGCCCGGGGAGACCCAGTACTTC
CASRNSGSPGETQYF
>-|TRBV7-9|TRBD2|TRBJ2-1|15
TGTGCCAGCAGCTCCGGGACTAGCGGGAGGAATGAGCAGTTCTTC
CASSSGTSGRNEQFF
>-|TRBV5-1|-|TRBJ2-5|16
TGCGCCAGCAGCCCCGGGACACTAGTAAACCAAGAGACCCAGTACTTC
CASSPGTLVNQETQYF
>-|TRBV19|TRBD1|TRBJ2-3|15
TGTGCCAGTAGAGCCCGGGGACAGGGTTCGGATACGCAGTATTTT
CASRARGQGSDTQYF
>-|TRBV6-6|TRBD1|TRBJ2-7|12
TGTGCCAGCAGGACAGGGGGGTACGAGCAGTACTTC
CASRTGGYEQYF
>-|TRBV6-4|TRBD2|TRBJ2-3|15
TGTGCCAGCAGTCGGCTAGCGGGAGGGTCAGATACGCAGTATTTT
CASSRLAGGSDTQYF
>few|TRBV2|-|TRBJ2-5|12
TGTGCCAGCAGGGAGCTACATGGGACCCAGTACTTC
CASRELHGTQYF
>-|TRBV4-2|-|TRBJ2-2|14
TGTGCCAGCAGCCGGGAACAGGGCGCCGGGGAGCTGTTTTTT
CASSREQGAGELFF
>-|TRBV11-2|-|TRBJ2-7|13
TGTGCCAGCAGCTTATTTACCTCCTACGAGCAGTACTTC
CASSLFTSYEQYF